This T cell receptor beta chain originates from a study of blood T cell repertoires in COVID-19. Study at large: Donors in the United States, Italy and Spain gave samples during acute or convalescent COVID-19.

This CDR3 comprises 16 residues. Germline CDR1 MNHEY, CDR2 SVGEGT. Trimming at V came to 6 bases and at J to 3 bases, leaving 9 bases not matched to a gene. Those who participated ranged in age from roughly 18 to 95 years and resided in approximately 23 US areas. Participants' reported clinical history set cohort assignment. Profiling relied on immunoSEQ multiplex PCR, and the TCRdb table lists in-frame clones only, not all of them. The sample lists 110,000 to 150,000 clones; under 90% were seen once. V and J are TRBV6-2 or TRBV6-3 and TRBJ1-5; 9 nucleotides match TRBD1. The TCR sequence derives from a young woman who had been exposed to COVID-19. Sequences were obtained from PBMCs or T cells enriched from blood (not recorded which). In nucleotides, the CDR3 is TGTGCCAGCAGCAAAAACAGGGGGCCGACCAATCAGCCCCAGCATTTT. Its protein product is CASSKNRGPTNQPQHF.